The next 32 T cell receptor beta chains were all read from a single sample in a study of T-cell reconstitution after alpha-beta-depleted transplantation in children. The TCRbeta library incorporated unique molecular identifiers. Via MiXCR, TCRdb re-called the PCR reads, giving one row per CDR3 protein. The sample consists of about half a million distinct CDR3 sequences, approximately 12% of them appearing once. The starting material was PBMCs from the stem cell graft donor, obtained from the stem cell graft. Every receptor here comes from a human donor who donated a stem cell graft to a child with combined immunodeficiency.

A few counts support this clonotype. The gene calls are TRBV6-2 or TRBV6-3 and TRBJ2-2; D not resolved. Per germline, CDR1 MNHEY and CDR2 SVGEGT. Trimming removed 2 bases from V and 6 bases from J, with 10 bases in between. The CDR3 covers 14 residues. The CDR3: CASSYVMGPGELFF. The CDR3 DNA follows: TGTGCCAGCAGTTACGTTATGGGTCCCGGGGAGCTGTTTTTT.

The chain links TRBV12-3 or TRBV12-4 to TRBJ1-3; the D is unclear. The germline V and J ends were trimmed by 5 bases and 1 base, with 12 bases remaining between them. There are 15 residues in the CDR3. The CDR3 spells CASSPRWSSGNTIYF. The CDR3 coding sequence is TGTGCCAGCAGTCCCCGTTGGAGTTCTGGAAACACCATATATTTT.

About this clonotype itself: Its ends do not fully match the called genes, so a read error is possible. V and J are TRBV20-1 and TRBJ2-7, with D perhaps matching TRBD1 (6 bases). This CDR3 spans 16 amino acids. Germline V lookup: CDR1 DFQATT, CDR2 SNEGSKA (reference sequence). The CDR3 protein is CCAGVAGQGRSYEQYF. CDR3 nucleotide sequence: TGCTGTGCTGGGGTGGCGGGCCAGGGGCGATCCTACGAGCAGTACTTC.

There are many counts of this clonotype. The J gene is TRBJ2-6, the V gene TRBV10-3; weak D call: TRBD2 (5 bases). This CDR3 contains 14 residues. CDR1 ENHRY and CDR2 SYGVKD come from the germline V gene. CDR3 residues: CVSRADAGANVLTF. The DNA for the CDR3 is TGTGTCTCACGAGCGGATGCTGGGGCCAACGTCCTGACTTTC.

This clonotype was detected ten times or more. The rearrangement uses TRBV12-3 or TRBV12-4 and TRBJ2-7, with 13 positions matching TRBD2. The trim removed 5 bases at V and 2 bases at J, leaving 6 bases unmatched. The CDR3 contains 16 residues. The CDR3 bases are TGTGCCAGCAGTGGGACTAGCGGGATGAGGACCTACGAGCAGTACTTC. It translates to CASSGTSGMRTYEQYF.

The rearrangement links TRBV7-3 to TRBJ1-2; possible D gene TRBD1, 5 bases. This CDR3 comprises 14 residues. V shed 2 bases and J shed 5 bases, with 12 bases lying between them. Germline values: CDR1 SGHTA, CDR2 FQGTGA. The CDR3 reads CASSLSGPLYGYTF. The CDR3 nucleotides are TGTGCCAGCAGCTTATCGGGACCTCTTTATGGCTACACCTTC.

This clonotype occurred many times. J is TRBJ1-2 and V is TRBV6-5, with no clear D. The CDR3 length is 14 residues. The V gene's germline CDR1 is MNHEY and CDR2 SVGAGI. V was clipped by 2 bases and J by 4 bases, with 11 bases between them. The CDR3 nucleotides are TGTGCCAGCAGTTACGATCGGGCTCCCTATGGCTACACCTTC. This gives the protein CASSYDRAPYGYTF.

V and J are TRBV12-3 or TRBV12-4 and TRBJ2-2; 15 nucleotides line up with TRBD2. This CDR3 spans 18 amino acids. The V and J ends lost 5 bases and 3 bases, in that order; junction bases with no gene match: 7. The CDR3, as DNA: TGTGCCAGCAGTCCGGGACTAGCGGGGGGCCGGTACACCGGGGAGCTGTTTTTT. This gives the protein CASSPGLAGGRYTGELFF.

This clonotype was picked up a small number of times. V usage is TRBV27 and J usage is TRBJ2-1; 14 nucleotides align to TRBD2. The ends lost 4 bases at V and 4 bases at J; junction bases unmatched: 12. The germline CDR1 and CDR2 sequences are MNHEY and SMNVEV (reference sequence). The CDR3 has 19 amino acids. The CDR3 reads CASSSRPGLAGEKYNEQFF. As DNA, the CDR3 is TGTGCCAGCAGTTCTCGACCGGGACTAGCGGGAGAGAAGTACAATGAGCAGTTCTTC.

This clonotype was recorded a few times. This chain links TRBV7-9 with TRBJ1-5; the match to TRBD1 covers 7 bases. This CDR3 region has 14 residues. In germline, CDR1 is SEHNR, CDR2 FQNEAQ (reference sequence). V dropped 0 bases and J dropped 6; count of bases not matched to a gene: 2. This CDR3 reads CASSLAQGVQPQHF. CDR3 coding DNA: TGTGCCAGCAGCTTAGCGCAGGGGGTTCAGCCCCAGCATTTT.

This clonotype showed up many times. The genes are TRBV20-1 and TRBJ2-2; D not resolved. V was cut by 0 bases and J by 3 bases, with 5 bases left in between. The CDR3 extends over 13 amino acids. Germline assignment: CDR1 DFQATT and CDR2 SNEGSKA (reference sequence). CDR3 sequence: CSARDEDTGELFF. The CDR3 DNA sequence: TGCAGTGCTAGAGACGAGGACACCGGGGAGCTGTTTTTT.

The rearrangement joins TRBV6-5 to TRBJ1-4; tentatively, D is TRBD1 (5 bases). This CDR3 has 19 residues. Germline V lookup: CDR1 MNHEY, CDR2 SVGAGI. Trimming removed 0 bases at V and 3 bases at J, with 20 bases between. The CDR3 loop is CASSYSSGRGTDANEKLFF. CDR3 coding DNA: TGTGCCAGCAGTTACTCTTCAGGCCGAGGGACGGATGCTAATGAAAAACTGTTTTTT.

In this sample, this clonotype turned up a few times. For the CDR3, the DNA is TGTGCCACCGGGATGGGAGCTGAAGCTTTCTTT. It specifies CATGMGAEAFF. The V and J genes are TRBV7-2 and TRBJ1-1; D uncertain. Looked up from germline, CDR1 is SGHTA and CDR2 is FQGNSA. Trimming stripped 10 bases from V and 6 bases from J, with 12 bases between. The CDR3 is 11 residues long. Looking up the rest from reference TRBV7-2 and TRBJ1-1 gives the full variable domain: GAGVSQSPSNKVTEKGKDVELRCDPISGHTALYWYRQSLGQGLEFLIYFQGNSAPDKSGLPSDRFSAERTGGSVSTLTIQRTQQEDSAVYLCATGMGAEAFFGQGTRLTVV.

This chain joins TRBV12-3 or TRBV12-4 and TRBJ2-7; 13 bases are a match to TRBD2. The CDR3 runs to 17 residues. V shed 7 bases, J shed 7 bases, and the junction held 16 bases outside the gene matches. The CDR3 DNA reads as TGTGCCAGCAACAACATCTGGACCGGGACTAGCGGGGCTGAGCAGTACTTC. Translated, it gives CASNNIWTGTSGAEQYF.

In this sample, this clonotype turned up many times. The chain carries TRBV20-1 and TRBJ2-1; 8 bases fit TRBD2. CDR1 and CDR2 from the germline V gene are DFQATT and SNEGSKA (reference sequence). CDR3 length equals 18 residues. The ends lost 0 bases at V and 3 bases at J; junction bases unmatched: 13. For the CDR3, the DNA is TGCAGTGCTAGAGATAGTTTTGGCACTAGCGGTTTCTACAATGAGCAGTTCTTC. Encoded protein: CSARDSFGTSGFYNEQFF.

The sample holds many counts of this clonotype. The chain links TRBV12-3 or TRBV12-4 to TRBJ2-7, with TRBD1 matching over 9 bases. V shed 2 bases, J shed 4 bases, and the junction held 3 bases outside the gene matches. The CDR3 loop spans 14 amino acids. The CDR3 is CASSLRGQGYEQYF. The CDR3 DNA reads as TGTGCCAGCAGTTTAAGGGGACAGGGTTACGAGCAGTACTTC.

The genes are TRBV29-1 and TRBJ1-1; a possible D gene is TRBD1 (6 bases). V gave up 3 bases and J gave up 4 bases, with 18 bases separating them. Germline V gene data show CDR1 as SQVTM and CDR2 as ANQGSEA. The CDR3 is 15 residues long. CDR3: CSVDSGRGAGTEAFF. Written as DNA, the CDR3 is TGCAGCGTTGACTCGGGCAGGGGCGCCGGCACTGAAGCTTTCTTT. The variable domain in full, with the rest retrieved from reference TRBV29-1 and TRBJ1-1, is SAVISQKPSRDICQRGTSLTIQCQVDSQVTMMFWYRQQPGQSLTLIATANQGSEATYESGFVIDKFPISRPNLTFSTLTVSNMSPEDSSIYLCSVDSGRGAGTEAFFGQGTRLTVV.

This chain links TRBV18 with TRBJ2-3; TRBD2 might be the D (5 bases). CDR1 and CDR2 from the germline V gene are KGHSH and LQKENI. This CDR3 comprises 16 residues. V was clipped by 8 bases and J by 4 bases, with 22 bases between them. CDR3 protein: CASQKNVESGSDTQYF. As DNA, the CDR3 is TGTGCCAGCCAAAAGAATGTAGAGTCGGGGTCAGATACGCAGTATTTT.

This clonotype was seen a few times. This chain connects TRBV18 to TRBJ2-7; TRBD1 matches 8 bases. From germline, CDR1 is KGHSH and CDR2 LQKENI. Trimming cost V 2 bases and J 7 bases; bases outside gene matches: 4. This CDR3 spans 13 amino acids. In DNA form, the CDR3 reads TGTGCCAGCTCACCAGGACAGGGTGAAGAGCAGTACTTC. It is translated as CASSPGQGEEQYF.

The J gene is TRBJ2-5, the V gene TRBV2, with a possible D match to TRBD2 (6 bases). CDR1 and CDR2 from the germline V gene are SNHLY and FYNNEI. The CDR3 length is 16 residues. V dropped 5 bases and J dropped 2 bases, with 18 bases sitting between them. The CDR3 DNA reads TGTGCCAGCAGTCAAAACCTAGTACTAGCTCAAGAGACCCAGTACTTC. It specifies CASSQNLVLAQETQYF.

This clonotype was observed a few times. The chain employs TRBV20-1 and TRBJ2-3; 14 bases are shared with TRBD2. This CDR3 is built from 15 residues. Unmatched junction bases numbered 3, after V lost 3 bases and J lost 4 bases. Germline loops: CDR1 DFQATT, CDR2 SNEGSKA (reference sequence). This CDR3 reads CSARGLAGAADTQYF. CDR3 bases: TGCAGTGCTAGGGGACTAGCGGGAGCGGCAGATACGCAGTATTTT.

In this sample, this clonotype turned up a few times. The chain employs TRBV7-3 and TRBJ2-1; 9 bases map to TRBD2. The CDR3 sequence is 16 residues long. V gave up 5 bases and J gave up 7 bases; unmatched junction bases: 12. Germline V lookup: CDR1 SGHTA, CDR2 FQGTGA. The CDR3 is CASSTDGRGGRNEQFF. The CDR3 DNA is TGTGCCAGCAGCACGGATGGGCGGGGGGGCAGGAATGAGCAGTTCTTC.

This clonotype has at least ten counts. The V call is TRBV12-3 or TRBV12-4, the J call TRBJ1-1, with D hard to call. The CDR3 has 14 residues. The V end lost 3 bases, the J end lost 1 base, and 9 bases lay between the germline ends. Written as DNA, the CDR3 is TGTGCCAGCAGTTTCTCGGTAGGGAACACTGAAGCTTTCTTT. Protein: CASSFSVGNTEAFF.

This clonotype was picked up a small number of times. The chain is built from TRBV2 and TRBJ2-7; tentatively, D is TRBD1 or TRBD2 (5 bases each). The CDR3 has 13 amino acids. Germline loops: CDR1 SNHLY, CDR2 FYNNEI. The V end lost 9 bases, the J end lost 3 bases, and 15 bases lay between the germline ends. The CDR3 DNA is TGTGCCAGGGGAGTTGGGGGAGACTACGAGCAGTACTTC. The encoded protein is CARGVGGDYEQYF.

Many counts were recorded for this clonotype. The V gene is TRBV29-1, the J gene TRBJ2-7; D perhaps matches TRBD2 (5 bases). V lost 2 bases, J lost 5 bases, and 16 bases lay in between. Germline assignment: CDR1 SQVTM and CDR2 ANQGSEA. The CDR3 totals 14 residues. The CDR3 here is CSVEIWGEGDEQYF. The CDR3 nucleotides are TGCAGCGTTGAAATATGGGGAGAAGGCGACGAGCAGTACTTC.

This clonotype has ten or more counts. The chain uses TRBV20-1 and TRBJ2-3, with 9 bases fitting TRBD2. Trimming removed 3 bases from V and 8 bases from J; junction bases left unmatched: 12. This CDR3 comprises 15 residues. Germline loops: CDR1 DFQATT, CDR2 SNEGSKA (reference sequence). This CDR3 reads CSASLRASGDGTQYF. DNA for the CDR3: TGCAGTGCTAGTCTGCGAGCTAGCGGGGACGGTACGCAGTATTTT.

V is TRBV20-1 and J is TRBJ2-5, with 7 bases aligning to TRBD1. CDR1 is DFQATT and CDR2 is SNEGSKA in the germline V gene (reference sequence). The CDR3 is made up of 15 amino acids. V dropped 1 base and J dropped 2; count of bases not matched to a gene: 7. CDR3 coding DNA: TGCAGTGCTAGAGTAACGGGACAGTTTCAAGAGACCCAGTACTTC. Protein product: CSARVTGQFQETQYF.

This clonotype appeared a few times. The chain carries TRBV7-2 and TRBJ1-1; the match to TRBD1 covers 7 bases. This CDR3 has 14 amino acids. The V gene end was trimmed by 4 bases and the J gene end by 11 bases; junction bases not matched to a gene: 13. Germline V lookup: CDR1 SGHTA, CDR2 FQGNSA. The CDR3 sequence is CASSSNRGGLAAFF. The DNA of the CDR3 is TGTGCCAGCAGCTCGAACAGGGGTGGATTAGCGGCTTTCTTT.

V is TRBV12-3 or TRBV12-4 and J is TRBJ1-1; no definite D call. CDR3 length: 12 residues. Trimming pared 3 bases from V and 7 bases from J, leaving 9 bases between. Here the CDR3 DNA reads TGTGCCAGCAGTTTGCCTAGCGGTGAAGCTTTCTTT. Translation gives CASSLPSGEAFF.

CDR3 sequence (DNA): TGTGCCAGCAGCTTGGTCTGGCACGGCGGAGAGCAGTACTTC. Protein product: CASSLVWHGGEQYF. The J gene is TRBJ2-7, the V gene TRBV5-5; D not certain. CDR3 size: 14 residues. CDR1 is SGHKS and CDR2 is YYEKEE in the germline V gene (reference sequence). Trimming left V 0 bases short and J 7 bases short, with 14 bases between.

The table lists this clonotype with a few counts. The chain joins TRBV14 to TRBJ2-2; D may be TRBD1 (5 bases). The CDR3 is made up of 17 amino acids. Germline CDR1 and CDR2: SGHDN and FVKESK. Trimming shortened V by 2 bases and J by 1 base, and 14 bases separated the two germline ends. CDR3 sequence (DNA): TGTGCCAGCAGCCAATGGTGGTTGGGGCAGAACACCGGGGAGCTGTTTTTT. Protein product: CASSQWWLGQNTGELFF.

This chain joins TRBV30 and TRBJ2-1; TRBD2 agrees at 12 bases. CDR1 and CDR2 (germline): GTSNPN, SVGIG (reference sequence). The junction had 8 bases not matched to a gene; V was cut back by 5 bases and J by 0 bases. This CDR3 has 17 amino acids. The CDR3 reads CAWAGLAGASSYNEQFF. CDR3 nucleotides: TGTGCCTGGGCGGGACTAGCGGGTGCTAGCTCCTACAATGAGCAGTTCTTC.